The rows below give T cell receptor beta chains drawn from one sample of a study of blood T cells in healthy people across ages. From the 5' RACE reads, TCRdb called clonotypes with MiXCR, one entry per CDR3 protein. The sample has 1.5 million to 2 million distinct CDR3 sequences; around 50% are singletons. Sequenced sample: blood. The receptors originated from a woman aged 40 to 55 in good health. The CDR3 runs from the conserved cysteine through the conserved F or W. The D gene is left open where the match is weak. Rows may omit the clone size; those that give it use once, few, many or a size class.

D | J | size | V | CDR3 | DNA
. | TRBJ2-6 | few | TRBV6-1 | CASSATVNSGANVLTF | TGTGCCAGCAGCGCCACAGTGAACTCTGGGGCCAACGTCCTGACTTTC
TRBD2 | TRBJ2-1 | . | TRBV20-1 | CSARDRIAGGREQFF | TGCAGTGCTAGAGATAGAATAGCGGGGGGGCGTGAGCAGTTCTTC
. | TRBJ1-2 | . | TRBV5-1 | CASSLAQSGGVGGYTF | TGCGCCAGCAGCTTGGCCCAGTCGGGGGGCGTCGGTGGCTACACCTTC
TRBD1 | TRBJ2-7 | . | TRBV27 | CASSLPIRQGNTYEQYF | TGTGCCAGCAGTCTACCCATCCGACAGGGAAACACCTACGAGCAGTACTTC
. | TRBJ2-7 | . | TRBV5-1 | CVSSTSGTGTYEQYF | TGCGTCAGCAGCACCTCCGGGACGGGGACCTACGAGCAGTACTTC
TRBD1 | TRBJ2-1 | once | TRBV6-2/TRBV6-3 | CASRPVPGQGYTDEQFF | TGTGCCAGCAGACCCGTCCCGGGACAGGGGTATACGGATGAGCAGTTCTTC
TRBD1 | TRBJ1-2 | few | TRBV27 | CASSFRTGGAHGYTF | TGTGCCAGCAGTTTCCGGACAGGGGGCGCCCATGGCTACACCTTC
TRBD1 | TRBJ2-6 | . | TRBV27 | CASSLRGRLLGANVLTF | TGTGCCAGCAGTTTGAGGGGGCGACTTCTTGGGGCCAACGTCCTGACTTTC
. | TRBJ1-2 | few | TRBV20-1 | CSARVSVDRQETGYTF | TGCAGTGCTAGAGTCTCCGTAGATCGACAGGAAACTGGCTACACCTTC
. | TRBJ1-2 | . | TRBV4-3 | CASSQDLGSRVGGYTF | TGCGCCAGCAGCCAAGATCTGGGGAGCAGGGTTGGAGGCTACACCTTC
. | TRBJ2-1 | few | TRBV6-2/TRBV6-3 | CASSFAGHTYNEQFF | TGTGCCAGCAGTTTCGCAGGCCATACCTACAATGAGCAGTTCTTC
TRBD2 | TRBJ2-5 | . | TRBV29-1 | CSVETTSAKRETQYF | TGCAGCGTTGAAACGACTAGCGCAAAGCGAGAGACCCAGTACTTC
. | TRBJ1-6 | few | TRBV7-2 | CASSAYRDNSPLHF | TGTGCCAGCAGCGCCTACAGGGATAATTCACCCCTCCACTTT
TRBD1 | TRBJ1-4 | . | TRBV5-1 | CASSTWTGNREKLFF | TGCGCCAGCAGCACCTGGACAGGGAATCGTGAAAAACTGTTTTTT
. | TRBJ2-5 | . | TRBV10-1 | CASSESAYQETQYF | TGCGCCAGCAGTGAAAGTGCCTACCAAGAGACCCAGTACTTC
TRBD2 | TRBJ2-7 | few | TRBV20-1 | CSARGQRGGNYEQYF | TGCAGTGCTAGAGGCCAGCGGGGGGGCAACTACGAGCAGTACTTC
. | TRBJ1-1 | . | TRBV28 | CASSPRRNEAFF | TGTGCCAGCAGTCCCAGAAGAAATGAAGCTTTCTTT
. | TRBJ1-2 | once | TRBV7-9 | CASSPSPGQLSNYGYTF | TGTGCCAGCAGCCCAAGCCCCGGACAGCTAAGTAACTATGGCTACACCTTC
. | TRBJ2-1 | few | TRBV4-3 | CASSQGQGPGNEQFF | TGCGCCAGCAGCCAAGGGCAGGGGCCGGGGAATGAGCAGTTCTTC
. | TRBJ2-7 | . | TRBV28 | CASSSDNRGYEQYF | TGTGCCAGCAGTTCGGACAACAGAGGATACGAGCAGTACTTC
TRBD1 | TRBJ2-6 | . | TRBV18 | CASSQGQGNGANVLTF | TGTGCCAGCTCACAAGGACAGGGGAACGGGGCCAACGTCCTGACTTTC
. | TRBJ2-5 | . | TRBV9 | CASSVAGSYQETQYF | TGTGCCAGCAGCGTGGCCGGGTCCTACCAAGAGACCCAGTACTTC
TRBD1 | TRBJ1-5 | . | TRBV7-9 | CASSARTGDSNQPQHF | TGTGCCAGCAGCGCCCGGACAGGGGATAGCAATCAGCCCCAGCATTTT
. | TRBJ2-7 | many | TRBV5-1 | CASSLRGGNEQYF | TGCGCCAGCAGCTTGAGGGGGGGCAACGAGCAGTACTTC
. | TRBJ2-1 | . | TRBV9 | CASSVVGSGSHNEQFF | TGTGCCAGCAGCGTAGTAGGGTCAGGGTCTCACAATGAGCAGTTCTTC
TRBD2 | TRBJ2-1 | . | TRBV20-1 | CSALLGGRNNEQFF | TGCAGTGCCCTACTCGGGGGGAGAAACAATGAGCAGTTCTTC
TRBD1 | TRBJ1-2 | . | TRBV5-1 | CASSGDRDRTNYGYTF | TGCGCCAGCAGCGGCGACCGGGACAGGACTAACTATGGCTACACCTTC
. | TRBJ1-2 | once | TRBV14 | CASSQPTGGYTF | TGTGCCAGCAGCCAGCCAACGGGTGGCTACACCTTC
TRBD2 | TRBJ2-3 | . | TRBV2 | CASRVLAGALYF | TGTGCCAGCAGGGTTCTAGCGGGGGCTTTGTATTTT
TRBD1 | TRBJ2-7 | few | TRBV13 | CASSLATGGDEQYF | TGTGCCAGCAGCTTAGCCACAGGGGGAGACGAGCAGTACTTC
TRBD2 | TRBJ2-1 | . | TRBV7-2 | CASSLSASGGWNEQFF | TGTGCCAGCAGCTTAAGCGCGAGCGGGGGGTGGAATGAGCAGTTCTTC
. | TRBJ2-3 | . | TRBV4-3 | CASSQGLSLGGTDTQYF | TGCGCCAGCAGCCAAGGTCTCAGTCTAGGGGGCACAGATACGCAGTATTTT
TRBD2 | TRBJ2-3 | . | TRBV20-1 | CSAGRELGTDTQYF | TGCAGTGCTGGGAGGGAGCTCGGCACAGATACGCAGTATTTT
TRBD1 | TRBJ2-5 | . | TRBV6-2/TRBV6-3 | CASSARDSGGETQYF | TGTGCCAGCAGTGCTCGGGACAGTGGGGGAGAGACCCAGTACTTC
. | TRBJ1-1 | . | TRBV7-8 | CASSFVTDTEAFF | TGTGCCAGCAGCTTTGTGACAGACACTGAAGCTTTCTTT
. | TRBJ1-6 | few | TRBV7-3 | CASSLADSYSPLHF | TGTGCCAGCAGCTTGGCCGACTCTTATTCACCCCTCCACTTT
. | TRBJ2-5 | few | TRBV12-3/TRBV12-4 | CASMSARQETQYF | TGTGCCAGCATGTCCGCACGGCAAGAGACCCAGTACTTC
TRBD1 | TRBJ1-5 | few | TRBV12-3/TRBV12-4 | CASSLFLGGDSNQPQHF | TGTGCCAGCAGTTTATTCTTAGGGGGCGATTCCAATCAGCCCCAGCATTTT
TRBD1 | TRBJ2-7 | once | TRBV2 | CASSEAQVDRGYEQHF | TGTGCCAGCAGTGAAGCGCAAGTGGACAGGGGGTACGAGCAGCACTTC
TRBD1 | TRBJ1-6 | . | TRBV12-3/TRBV12-4 | CASSSTGGRSPLHF | TGTGCCAGCAGTTCGACAGGGGGGCGTTCACCCCTCCACTTT